This T cell receptor beta chain was identified in a study of response to subunit inactivated influenza vaccine. This clonotype was seen ten or more times. What it binds is not known. This CDR3 comprises 13 residues. Between the trimmed V and J ends, which lost 8 bases and 4 bases, there was a span of 13 bases. Germline V CDR1 and CDR2: ENHRY, SYGVKD. TCRdb redid the calling of the RT-PCR reads with MiXCR, one entry per CDR3 protein. The sample contains roughly 650,000 distinct CDR3 sequences, around 16% of which appear only once. Overall study results and limits: The authors proposed limited new T cell recruitment per seasonal influenza vaccination.

This sequence originates from a man aged 50-59 years who received an inactivated influenza vaccine. V is TRBV10-3 and J is TRBJ2-3, with D hard to call. The specimen was PBMCs from blood, collected less than 13 days after vaccination. This CDR3 reads CAIRLGGSDTQYF. CDR3 coding DNA: TGTGCCATCCGGTTAGGCGGTTCAGATACGCAGTATTTT.